This T cell receptor beta chain was profiled in a study of control samples from healthy donors and cancer patients. The junction had 8 bases not matched to a gene; V was cut back by 5 bases and J by 8 bases. The CDR3 extends over 13 amino acids. Per the germline V gene, CDR1 is SGHAT and CDR2 is FQDESV (reference sequence). The repertoire was sequenced with immunoSEQ multiplex PCR; TCRdb's copy has only in-frame clones and lacks some. The sample has around 150,000 clones, 80% to 90% seen once. The sequencing sample was made of blood. The rearrangement joins TRBV11-1 to TRBJ1-1, with TRBD1 identical over 7 bases. The clonotype was recovered from a young man in good health. The CDR3 sequence: CASSTNRGPEAFF. The CDR3 DNA reads as TGTGCCAGCAGCACCAACAGGGGACCCGAAGCTTTCTTT.